These 9 T cell receptor beta chains share one sample of origin, sequenced in a study of blood T cell repertoires in COVID-19. Libraries were prepared by immunoSEQ multiplex PCR; TCRdb keeps only in-frame clonotypes and omits some of them. The sample consists of about 83,000 clones, roughly 80% of them appearing once. The sequencing input was peripheral blood. These TCRs come from an elderly woman with acute or convalescent COVID-19.

The rearrangement joins TRBV5-4 to TRBJ1-3, with D possibly being TRBD1 (5 bases). This CDR3 spans 14 amino acids. V gave up 4 bases and J gave up 0 bases, with 8 bases separating them. Germline-derived CDR1 and CDR2 are SGHNT and YYREEE (reference sequence). The DNA for the CDR3 is TGTGCCAGCAGCCAACAGGTCTCTGGAAACACCATATATTTT. Translated, it gives CASSQQVSGNTIYF.

The chain couples TRBV19 to TRBJ1-4, with 8 bases fitting TRBD1. Germline V lookup: CDR1 LNHDA, CDR2 SQIVND (reference sequence). The J segment lost 7 bases and the V segment lost 5 bases, leaving 9 bases of the junction unmatched. This CDR3 spans 15 amino acids. CDR3 protein: CASSSRTGSAEKLFF. The DNA for the CDR3 is TGTGCCAGTAGTTCCCGGACAGGGTCGGCTGAAAAACTGTTTTTT.

V is TRBV20-1 and J is TRBJ1-1; TRBD1 aligns across 12 bases. CDR1 is DFQATT and CDR2 is SNEGSKA in the germline V gene (reference sequence). The J segment lost 0 bases and the V segment lost 3 bases, leaving 8 bases of the junction unmatched. This CDR3 comprises 17 residues. CDR3 nucleotides: TGCAGTGCTAGTTCCGGGACAGGGGGCTTTCTGAACACTGAAGCTTTCTTT. Residues: CSASSGTGGFLNTEAFF.

The rearrangement uses TRBV6-5 and TRBJ2-1; maybe TRBD1 (5 bases). The germline CDR1 and CDR2 sequences are MNHEY and SVGAGI. Trimming stripped 6 bases from V and 4 bases from J, with 7 bases between. The CDR3 is 12 amino acids. This chain's CDR3 is CASRQVYNEQFF. In nucleotides, the CDR3 is TGTGCCAGCAGACAGGTATACAATGAGCAGTTCTTC.

The rearrangement uses TRBV6-6 and TRBJ2-5; TRBD1 agrees at 9 bases. Germline CDR1 reads MNHNY; CDR2 reads SVGAGI (reference sequence). J gave up 4 bases and V 6 bases, and 12 bases lay outside the gene matches. The CDR3 totals 16 residues. Here the CDR3 DNA reads TGTGCCAGCAGACGATCCGGGACAGGGACGCGAGAGACCCAGTACTTC. Translating it yields CASRRSGTGTRETQYF.

This chain's CDR3 is CASSAGFSSEEQYF. The CDR3 DNA reads TGCGCCAGCAGCGCGGGTTTTTCTTCTGAAGAGCAGTACTTC. The chain couples TRBV5-1 to TRBJ2-7, with D possibly being TRBD2 (5 bases). The CDR3 is 14 residues long. Trimming cost V 4 bases and J 7 bases, with 18 bases left between them. Germline loops: CDR1 SGHRS, CDR2 YFSETQ.

This clone was seen a single time. The J gene is TRBJ1-5, the V gene TRBV18; D may be TRBD1 (5 bases). The germline V and J ends were trimmed by 2 bases and 6 bases, with 17 bases remaining between them. This CDR3 spans 16 amino acids. Germline lookup yields CDR1 KGHSH and CDR2 LQKENI. The DNA of the CDR3 is TGTGCCAGCTCACCATCTCGGGCAGGGCTAAGTCAGCCCCAGCATTTT. It yields the protein CASSPSRAGLSQPQHF.

This sequence joins TRBV12-3 or TRBV12-4 and TRBJ1-6; D not certain. The CDR3 runs to 13 residues. V was cut by 5 bases and J by 7 bases, with 9 bases left in between. For the CDR3, the DNA is TGTGCCAGCAGTGTTACAGTAAATTCACCCCTCCACTTT. This encodes CASSVTVNSPLHF.

The chain employs TRBV7-9 and TRBJ2-7; D possibly corresponds to TRBD2 (5 bases). The ends were cut back, 5 bases at V and 2 bases at J, with 16 bases in the middle. Germline V gene lookup returns CDR1 SEHNR and CDR2 FQNEAQ (reference sequence). The CDR3 spans 15 residues. In DNA form, the CDR3 reads TGTGCCAGCAGCCGAGAAGCGGCGACAACCTACGAGCAGTACTTC. Translating gives CASSREAATTYEQYF.